These 30 T cell receptor beta chains share one sample of origin, sequenced in a study of blood T cell repertoires in COVID-19. The assay was immunoSEQ multiplex PCR, and TCRdb's table has in-frame clones only and misses some. The profile covers fewer than 500,000 clones, with around 90% appearing a single time and about 0.65% taken by the ten largest. The sample taken for sequencing was PBMCs or T cells enriched from blood (not recorded which). Every receptor here comes from a woman under 30 who had recovered from COVID-19.

The gene calls are TRBV18 and TRBJ2-1; D is perhaps TRBD2 (6 bases). Germline V CDR1 and CDR2: KGHSH, LQKENI. The CDR3 runs to 15 residues. V shed 0 bases and J shed 4 bases, with 10 bases lying between them. Written as DNA, the CDR3 is TGTGCCAGCTCACCACCGGAGGGGTTTTACAATGAGCAGTTCTTC. Amino acids: CASSPPEGFYNEQFF.

The sample holds a few counts of this clone. The chain has TRBV10-3 and TRBJ2-1; perhaps TRBD2 as D (6 bases). The V gene's germline CDR1 is ENHRY and CDR2 SYGVKD. V was pared by 7 bases and J by 8 bases, with 18 bases between. CDR3 length equals 14 residues. CDR3 in DNA: TGTGCCATCACCCGTGACGTGCGGGGAGATGAGCAGTTCTTC. Translated: CAITRDVRGDEQFF.

This chain connects TRBV4-1 to TRBJ2-3, with D possibly TRBD2 on 6 matching bases. Trimming left V 4 bases short and J 6 bases short, with 17 bases between. Germline CDR1 and CDR2: MGHRA and YSYEKL. The CDR3 is 15 residues long. The CDR3 here is CASSPLDRGRDTQYF. DNA of the CDR3: TGCGCCAGCAGCCCCCTCGACCGGGGGAGGGATACGCAGTATTTT.

This sequence joins TRBV5-8 and TRBJ2-5; D ambiguous. Germline CDR1 is SGHTS and CDR2 is YDEGEE. V lost 0 bases and J 4 bases, leaving 16 bases between the germline ends. The CDR3 has 16 amino acids. CDR3 nucleotide sequence: TGTGCCAGCAGCTTGGCGATAGCTCGGGTAGTAGAGACCCAGTACTTC. This gives the protein CASSLAIARVVETQYF.

The rearrangement joins TRBV28 to TRBJ1-3; TRBD1 aligns across 7 bases. Germline values: CDR1 MDHEN, CDR2 SYDVKM. CDR3 length equals 16 residues. V shed 4 bases, J shed 0 bases, and the junction held 6 bases outside the gene matches. The CDR3 nucleotides read TGTGCCAGCAGTTCTCCGGGACAGACCTCTGGAAACACCATATATTTT. The encoded protein is CASSSPGQTSGNTIYF.

Concerning this clone itself: The sample has other DNA sequences that encode this CDR3 too. V usage is TRBV7-2 and J usage is TRBJ2-3, with 9 positions matching TRBD2. The CDR3 has 15 residues. V lost 1 base and J lost 3; bases outside the gene matches: 2. Germline V gene sequence: CDR1 SGHTA, CDR2 FQGNSA. In DNA, the CDR3 is TGTGCCAGCAGCTTAGGGCTAGCGGGAACAGATACGCAGTATTTT. It yields the protein CASSLGLAGTDTQYF.

The genes are TRBV13 and TRBJ2-5, with 10 bases lining up with TRBD2. The length of the CDR3 is 15 residues. Per the germline V gene, CDR1 is PRHDT and CDR2 is FYEKMQ (reference sequence). J was trimmed by 3 bases and V by 7 bases; bases with no gene match: 8. CDR3 loop: CASTRASGREETQYF. CDR3 sequence (DNA): TGTGCCAGCACCCGCGCTAGCGGGAGAGAAGAGACCCAGTACTTC.

The chain recombines TRBV12-3 or TRBV12-4 with TRBJ1-1; 8 bases map to TRBD1. The CDR3 has 13 residues. V lost 2 bases to trimming and J lost 11 bases; unmatched junction nucleotides: 7. CDR3 residues: CASSLRSRDRAFF. Here the CDR3 DNA reads TGTGCCAGCAGTTTAAGGTCTCGGGACAGGGCTTTCTTT.

The chain employs TRBV28 and TRBJ1-2, with D perhaps matching TRBD1 (5 bases). Trimming took 5 bases from V and 4 from J, leaving 14 bases between them. Germline assignment: CDR1 MDHEN and CDR2 SYDVKM. The CDR3 contains 14 residues. CDR3 in amino acids: CASSVPDKSYGYTF. The CDR3 nucleotides read TGTGCCAGCAGTGTCCCGGACAAAAGCTATGGCTACACCTTC.

The V gene is TRBV10-2, the J gene TRBJ2-7; no definite D call. Germline CDR1 reads WSHSY; CDR2 reads SAAADI. The CDR3 is made up of 11 amino acids. The germline V and J ends were trimmed by 5 bases and 3 bases, with 5 bases remaining between them. The chain's CDR3 is CASSFYYEQYF. For the CDR3, the DNA is TGCGCCAGCAGTTTTTACTACGAGCAGTACTTC.

The chain is built from TRBV15 and TRBJ1-1; tentative D call: TRBD1 (5 bases). The germline CDR1 and CDR2 sequences are LNHNV and YYDKDF (reference sequence). The ends were cut back, 4 bases at V and 1 base at J, with 13 bases in the middle. This CDR3 has 15 amino acids. CDR3 sequence reads: CATSTGGSRNTEAFF. CDR3 DNA: TGTGCCACCAGCACCGGGGGGTCCAGGAACACTGAAGCTTTCTTT.

This sequence joins TRBV5-1 and TRBJ1-5; D ambiguous. The CDR3 spans 15 residues. Germline V CDR1 and CDR2: SGHRS, YFSETQ. V was shortened by 5 bases and J by 8 bases, with 20 bases between the two germline ends. The CDR3 nucleotides read TGCGCCAGCAGTCTCGGAGGGAGGGATGATGAGCCCCAGCATTTT. It yields the protein CASSLGGRDDEPQHF.

J is TRBJ2-5 and V is TRBV7-3, with D tentatively TRBD1 (7 bases). Germline V gene data show CDR1 as SGHTA and CDR2 as FQGTGA. The CDR3 extends over 14 amino acids. The V end was cut by 3 bases, the J end by 5 bases, with 13 bases between. CDR3 residues: CASSFDREAETQYF. The DNA for the CDR3 is TGTGCCAGCAGCTTCGACAGGGAGGCGGAGACCCAGTACTTC.

The chain couples TRBV27 to TRBJ2-7; D is unresolved. The CDR3 runs 14 residues. V shed 6 bases and J shed 2 bases, with 14 bases lying between them. CDR1 MNHEY and CDR2 SMNVEV come from the germline V gene (reference sequence). CDR3 sequence (DNA): TGTGCCAGCAGCCCATTTTCAGGTACCTACGAGCAGTACTTC. Its translation is CASSPFSGTYEQYF.

The chain couples TRBV5-5 to TRBJ2-1, with TRBD2 matching over 13 bases. V trimming: 2 bases; J trimming: 5 bases; junction bases outside the gene matches: 1. Germline loops: CDR1 SGHKS, CDR2 YYEKEE (reference sequence). This CDR3 contains 15 residues. CDR3 sequence reads: CASSFGLAGDNEQFF. The CDR3 region has the DNA TGTGCCAGCAGCTTCGGACTAGCGGGGGACAATGAGCAGTTCTTC.

The chain recombines TRBV3-1 (or the pseudogene TRBV3-2) with TRBJ2-2, with 12 bases identical to TRBD1. This CDR3 comprises 16 residues. Germline V gene sequence: CDR1 LGHDT, CDR2 YNNKEL (reference sequence). Unmatched junction bases numbered 7, after V lost 5 bases and J lost 6 bases. The CDR3 DNA follows: TGTGCCAGCAGCTCCCGGGACAGGGGGCACCCCGGGGAGCTGTTTTTT. Translating it yields CASSSRDRGHPGELFF.

This chain links TRBV19 with TRBJ2-6; no reliable D call. Between the trimmed V and J ends, which lost 0 bases and 1 base, there was a span of 10 bases. The germline V gene encodes CDR1 LNHDA and CDR2 SQIVND (reference sequence). The CDR3 extends over 17 amino acids. DNA for the CDR3: TGTGCCAGTAGTATAGATCTGGGCTTGTCTGGGGCCAACGTCCTGACTTTC. Translation gives CASSIDLGLSGANVLTF. The variable domain in full, completed from reference TRBV19 and TRBJ2-6, reads DGGITQSPKYLFRKEGQNVTLSCEQNLNHDAMYWYRQDPGQGLRLIYYSQIVNDFQKGDIAEGYSVSREKKESFPLTVTSAQKNPTAFYLCASSIDLGLSGANVLTFGAGSRLTVL.

Notes on this clone: The junction and the germline gene differ at one end; a read error may be behind it. The chain carries TRBV24-1 and TRBJ1-2; a possible D gene is TRBD1 (6 bases). The germline CDR1 and CDR2 sequences are KGHDR and SFDVKD. The CDR3 runs 12 residues. The CDR3 region has the DNA TGTGCCCCCAGGGGCCGTAACTATGGCTACACCTTC. Amino acids: CAPRGRNYGYTF.

This chain links TRBV11-2 with TRBJ1-4; D is perhaps TRBD1 (5 bases). The CDR3 is made up of 12 amino acids. CDR1 is SGHAT, CDR2 FQNNGV, per germline. V was cut by 9 bases and J by 4 bases, with 9 bases left in between. The CDR3, as DNA: TGTGCCAGTCGGGGGAATAATGAAAAACTGTTTTTT. Encoded protein: CASRGNNEKLFF.

This clone occurred once. The V call is TRBV3-1 (or the pseudogene TRBV3-2), the J call TRBJ1-5; no clear D gene. The CDR3 sequence is 15 residues long. V was shortened by 2 bases and J by 2 bases, with 10 bases between the two germline ends. CDR1 is LGHDT and CDR2 is YNNKEL in the germline V gene (reference sequence). This chain's CDR3 is CASSQNTRGNQPQHF. CDR3 DNA sequence: TGTGCCAGCAGCCAAAATACGAGGGGCAATCAGCCCCAGCATTTT.

The chain couples TRBV23-1 to TRBJ1-1, with D possibly being TRBD1 (6 bases). TRBV23-1 is filed as an ORF, its function uncertain. V shed 1 base and J shed 6 bases, with 21 bases lying between them. The CDR3 extends over 17 amino acids. CDR3 coding DNA: TGCGCCAGCAGTCAATTGGGGACGTATAGACAGGCCGCTGAAGCTTTCTTT. It codes for CASSQLGTYRQAAEAFF.

The chain recombines TRBV2 with TRBJ1-2; TRBD1 agrees at 7 bases. Trimming took 6 bases from V and 8 from J; bases not matched to a gene: 12. In germline, CDR1 is SNHLY, CDR2 FYNNEI. The CDR3 contains 14 residues. The CDR3 reads CASSLGQTYGGYTF. The CDR3, as DNA: TGTGCCAGCAGCTTGGGACAGACCTATGGGGGCTACACCTTC.

The rearrangement joins TRBV7-8 to TRBJ1-5; 7 nucleotides line up with TRBD1. Germline V CDR1 and CDR2: SGHVS, FQNEAQ. Trimming took 5 bases from V and 4 from J; bases not matched to a gene: 11. The CDR3 spans 16 residues. The CDR3: CASSLFGGTDNQPQHF. Written as DNA, the CDR3 is TGTGCCAGCAGCCTGTTTGGGGGGACAGATAATCAGCCCCAGCATTTT.

The chain links TRBV2 to TRBJ2-1; 10 bases map to TRBD2. The ends lost 8 bases at V and 9 bases at J; junction bases unmatched: 19. The V gene's germline CDR1 is SNHLY and CDR2 FYNNEI. The CDR3 sequence is 17 residues long. The CDR3 sequence is CASLGGPASGGPIEQFF. DNA for the CDR3: TGTGCCAGCTTAGGGGGCCCGGCTAGCGGGGGTCCGATTGAGCAGTTCTTC.

The chain joins TRBV7-2 to TRBJ1-3, with D hard to call. Germline V gene sequence: CDR1 SGHTA, CDR2 FQGNSA. Trimming left V 5 bases short and J 0 bases short, with 11 bases between. The CDR3 loop spans 15 amino acids. For the CDR3, the DNA is TGTGCCAGCAGCCCGAGTGGTAGCTCTGGAAACACCATATATTTT. This gives the protein CASSPSGSSGNTIYF.

As to this clone: No conserved phenylalanine or tryptophan is present at the end of the CDR3, so a read error is the likely explanation. Because the CDR3's place on the DNA is in doubt, the DNA is left out and the CDR3 is given as listed by TCRdb. The chain uses TRBV12-3 or TRBV12-4 and TRBJ1-3. The CDR3 extends over 12 residues, inclusive of both ends. CDR3 loop: CASSPSQLFLYY.

V gene TRBV2 combines with J gene TRBJ1-2; a possible D gene is TRBD1 (6 bases). V was trimmed by 6 bases and J by 2 bases, leaving 10 bases between them. Germline V gene sequence: CDR1 SNHLY, CDR2 FYNNEI. The CDR3 is 13 amino acids. This CDR3 is CASRSGQNYGYTF. CDR3 nucleotides: TGTGCCAGCAGAAGCGGACAGAACTATGGCTACACCTTC.

The chain employs TRBV28 and TRBJ1-2; 9 nucleotides align to TRBD1. V gave up 5 bases and J gave up 5 bases; unmatched junction bases: 6. The CDR3 contains 14 residues. The germline V gene encodes CDR1 MDHEN and CDR2 SYDVKM. The CDR3 nucleotides are TGTGCCAGCAGTCAACCAGACAGGGGGTATGGCTACACCTTC. It translates to CASSQPDRGYGYTF.

J is TRBJ1-5 and V is TRBV5-6; weak D call: TRBD1 (5 bases). The germline V and J ends were trimmed by 0 bases and 6 bases, with 13 bases remaining between them. The CDR3 has 15 residues. The germline CDR1 and CDR2 sequences are SGHDT and YYEEEE. The CDR3 loop reads CASSLGSGIGQPQHF. The CDR3 DNA reads as TGTGCCAGCAGCTTGGGGTCAGGGATAGGTCAGCCCCAGCATTTT.

The gene calls are TRBV30 and TRBJ2-3; D not resolved. Germline V gene data show CDR1 as GTSNPN and CDR2 as SVGIG (reference sequence). Trimming cost V 0 bases and J 6 bases, with 10 bases left between them. The CDR3 extends over 13 amino acids. CDR3 region: CAWSVVIRDTQYF. CDR3 nucleotide sequence: TGTGCCTGGAGTGTAGTGATTCGGGATACGCAGTATTTT.